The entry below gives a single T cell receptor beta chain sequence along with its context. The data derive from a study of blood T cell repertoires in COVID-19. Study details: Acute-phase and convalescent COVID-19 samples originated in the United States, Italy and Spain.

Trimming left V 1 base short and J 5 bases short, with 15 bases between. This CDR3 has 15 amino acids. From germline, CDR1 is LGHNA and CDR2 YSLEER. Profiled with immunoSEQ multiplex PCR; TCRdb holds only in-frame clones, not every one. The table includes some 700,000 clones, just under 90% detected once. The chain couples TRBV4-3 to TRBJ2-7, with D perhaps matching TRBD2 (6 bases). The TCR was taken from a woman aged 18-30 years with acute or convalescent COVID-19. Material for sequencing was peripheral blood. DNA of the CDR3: TGCGCCAGCAGCCAAGTGGCGGGGAGGCTCCACGAGCAGTACTTC. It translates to CASSQVAGRLHEQYF.